This TCR beta chain was profiled in a study of blood T cell repertoires in COVID-19. About the research overall: T cells, B-cell-depleted T cells, or PBMCs provided the cDNA or gDNA that served as material.

Germline values: CDR1 DFQATT, CDR2 SNEGSKA (reference sequence). The germline V and J ends were trimmed by 3 bases and 0 bases, with 6 bases remaining between them. This CDR3 has 13 amino acids. Study processing details: Reference gene primer amplification yielded estimated nucleated cell counts. The method was immunoSEQ multiplex PCR; TCRdb's version includes in-frame clones alone and lacks a portion of them. V and J calls and clone size are given by that table; D and trimming were obtained from the DNA. Among about 99,000 clones, roughly 89% were seen once, and the ten largest hold 2%. The specimen was peripheral blood. This clonotype originated in an older man with active or convalescent COVID-19. This chain uses TRBV20-1 with TRBJ1-3; D is ambiguous. The CDR3 DNA is TGCAGTGCTAGTGCGGTCTCTGGAAACACCATATATTTT. Residues: CSASAVSGNTIYF.